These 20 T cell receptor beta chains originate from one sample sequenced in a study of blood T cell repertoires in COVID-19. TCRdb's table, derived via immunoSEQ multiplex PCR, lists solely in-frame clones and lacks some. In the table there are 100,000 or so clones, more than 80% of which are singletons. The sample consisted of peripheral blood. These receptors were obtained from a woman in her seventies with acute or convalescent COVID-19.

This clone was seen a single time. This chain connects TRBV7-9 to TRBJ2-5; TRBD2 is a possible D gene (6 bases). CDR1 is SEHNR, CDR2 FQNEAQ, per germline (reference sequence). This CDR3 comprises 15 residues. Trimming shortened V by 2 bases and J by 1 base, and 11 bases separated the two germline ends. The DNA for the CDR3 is TGTGCCAGCAGCTTATGGATGACTAGCCAAGAGACCCAGTACTTC. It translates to CASSLWMTSQETQYF.

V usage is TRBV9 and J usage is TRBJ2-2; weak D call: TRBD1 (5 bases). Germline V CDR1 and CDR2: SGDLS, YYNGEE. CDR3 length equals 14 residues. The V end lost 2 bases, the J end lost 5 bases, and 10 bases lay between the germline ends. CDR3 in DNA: TGTGCCAGCAGCGTGCAGGGTAGTACCGGGGAGCTGTTTTTT. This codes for CASSVQGSTGELFF. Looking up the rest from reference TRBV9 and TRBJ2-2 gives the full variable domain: DSGVTQTPKHLITATGQRVTLRCSPRSGDLSVYWYQQSLDQGLQFLIQYYNGEERAKGNILERFSAQQFPDLHSELNLSSLELGDSALYFCASSVQGSTGELFFGEGSRLTVL.

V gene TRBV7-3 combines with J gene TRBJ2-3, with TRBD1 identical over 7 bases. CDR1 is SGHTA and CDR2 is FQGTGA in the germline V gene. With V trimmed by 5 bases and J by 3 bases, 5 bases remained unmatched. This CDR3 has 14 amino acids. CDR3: CASSQDRRTDTQYF. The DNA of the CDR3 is TGTGCCAGCAGCCAGGACAGGCGAACAGATACGCAGTATTTT. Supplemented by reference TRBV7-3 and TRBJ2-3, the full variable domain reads GAGVSQTPSNKVTEKGKYVELRCDPISGHTALYWYRQSLGQGPEFLIYFQGTGAADDSGLPNDRFFAVRPEGSVSTLKIQRTERGDSAVYLCASSQDRRTDTQYFGPGTRLTVL.

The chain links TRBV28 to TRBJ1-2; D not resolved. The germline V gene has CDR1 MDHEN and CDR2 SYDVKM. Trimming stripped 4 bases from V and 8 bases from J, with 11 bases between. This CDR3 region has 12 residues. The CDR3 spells CASSSDSRGYTF. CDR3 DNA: TGTGCCAGCAGTTCGGACTCTAGGGGCTACACCTTC.

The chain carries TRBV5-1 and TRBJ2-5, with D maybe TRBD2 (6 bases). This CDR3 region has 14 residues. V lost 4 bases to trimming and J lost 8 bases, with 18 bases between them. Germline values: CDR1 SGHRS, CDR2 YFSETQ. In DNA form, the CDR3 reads TGCGCCAGCAGCCTCGGGGTGCGGAGGGGCACCCAGTACTTC. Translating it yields CASSLGVRRGTQYF.

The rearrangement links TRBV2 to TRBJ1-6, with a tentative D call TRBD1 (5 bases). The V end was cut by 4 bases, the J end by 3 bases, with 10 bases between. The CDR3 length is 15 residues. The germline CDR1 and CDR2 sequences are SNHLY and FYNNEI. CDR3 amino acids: CASSVRQSYNSPLHF. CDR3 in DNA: TGTGCCAGCAGTGTGCGACAGAGCTATAATTCACCCCTCCACTTT.

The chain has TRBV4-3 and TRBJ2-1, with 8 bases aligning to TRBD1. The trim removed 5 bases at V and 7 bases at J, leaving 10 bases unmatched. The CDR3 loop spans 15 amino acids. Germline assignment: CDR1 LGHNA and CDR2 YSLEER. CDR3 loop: CASSWGRGRFNEQFF. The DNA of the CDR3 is TGCGCCAGCAGCTGGGGCAGGGGGCGATTTAATGAGCAGTTCTTC.

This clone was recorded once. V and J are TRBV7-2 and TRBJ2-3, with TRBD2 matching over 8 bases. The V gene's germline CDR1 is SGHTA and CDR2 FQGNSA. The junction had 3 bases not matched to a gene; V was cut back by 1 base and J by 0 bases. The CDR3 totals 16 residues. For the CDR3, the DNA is TGTGCCAGCAGCTTAGTAGCGGGGTTGAGCACAGATACGCAGTATTTT. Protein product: CASSLVAGLSTDTQYF.

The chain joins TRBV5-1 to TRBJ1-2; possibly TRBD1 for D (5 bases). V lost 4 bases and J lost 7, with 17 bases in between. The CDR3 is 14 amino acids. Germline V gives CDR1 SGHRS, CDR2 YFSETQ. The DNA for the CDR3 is TGCGCCAGCAGCGGGCAGGGAGAAGCGGGTGGCTACACCTTC. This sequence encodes CASSGQGEAGGYTF.

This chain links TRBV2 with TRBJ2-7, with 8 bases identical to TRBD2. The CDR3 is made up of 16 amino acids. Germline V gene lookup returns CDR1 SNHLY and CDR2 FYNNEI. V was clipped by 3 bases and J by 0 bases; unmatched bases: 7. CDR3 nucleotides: TGTGCCAGCAGTGACGTCCAGCGGGGGATCTCCTACGAGCAGTACTTC. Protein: CASSDVQRGISYEQYF.

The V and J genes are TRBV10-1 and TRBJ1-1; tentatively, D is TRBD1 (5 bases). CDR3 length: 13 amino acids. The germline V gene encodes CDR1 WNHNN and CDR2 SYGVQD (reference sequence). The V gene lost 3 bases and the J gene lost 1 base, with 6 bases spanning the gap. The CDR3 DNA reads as TGCGCCAGCAGTGAAACAGGGAACACTGAAGCTTTCTTT. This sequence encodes CASSETGNTEAFF.

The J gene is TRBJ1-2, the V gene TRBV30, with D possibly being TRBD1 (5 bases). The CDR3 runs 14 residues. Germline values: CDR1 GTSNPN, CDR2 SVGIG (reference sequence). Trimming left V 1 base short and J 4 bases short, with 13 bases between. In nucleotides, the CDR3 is TGTGCCTGGAGTGGGCAGGAAAGGGGCTATGGCTACACCTTC. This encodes CAWSGQERGYGYTF.

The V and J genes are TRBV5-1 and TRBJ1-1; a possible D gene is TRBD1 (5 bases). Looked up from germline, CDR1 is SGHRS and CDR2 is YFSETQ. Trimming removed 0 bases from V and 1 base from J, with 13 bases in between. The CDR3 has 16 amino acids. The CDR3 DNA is TGCGCCAGCAGCTTGGGCAGGGCCTTTGGGAACACTGAAGCTTTCTTT. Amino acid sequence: CASSLGRAFGNTEAFF.

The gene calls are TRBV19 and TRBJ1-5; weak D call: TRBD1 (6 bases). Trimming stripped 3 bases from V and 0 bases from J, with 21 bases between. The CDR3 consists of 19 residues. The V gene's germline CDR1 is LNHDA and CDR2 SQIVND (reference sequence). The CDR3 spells CASSMIEGTIGYSNQPQHF. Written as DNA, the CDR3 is TGTGCCAGTAGTATGATTGAGGGGACAATTGGCTATAGCAATCAGCCCCAGCATTTT.

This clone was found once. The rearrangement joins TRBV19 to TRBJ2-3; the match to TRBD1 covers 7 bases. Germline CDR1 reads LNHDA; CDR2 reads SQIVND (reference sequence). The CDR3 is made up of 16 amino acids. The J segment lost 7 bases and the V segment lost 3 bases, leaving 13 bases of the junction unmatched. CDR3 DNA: TGTGCCAGTAGTATTGCGTGGGGACAGATTGAAAATACGCAGTATTTT. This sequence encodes CASSIAWGQIENTQYF.

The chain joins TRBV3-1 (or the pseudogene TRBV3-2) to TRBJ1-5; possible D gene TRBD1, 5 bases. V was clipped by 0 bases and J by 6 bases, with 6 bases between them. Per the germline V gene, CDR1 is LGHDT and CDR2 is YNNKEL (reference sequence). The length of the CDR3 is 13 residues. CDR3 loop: CASSQERGQPQHF. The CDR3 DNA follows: TGTGCCAGCAGCCAAGAAAGGGGTCAGCCCCAGCATTTT.

CDR3 DNA: TGTGCCTCCCCAGGGGAATCGACTATGGGCTACACCTTC. As protein: CASPGESTMGYTF. J is TRBJ1-2 and V is TRBV30; weak D call: TRBD1 (6 bases). The CDR3 consists of 13 residues. Germline CDR1 GTSNPN, CDR2 SVGIG (reference sequence). The V end was cut by 7 bases, the J end by 8 bases, with 20 bases between.

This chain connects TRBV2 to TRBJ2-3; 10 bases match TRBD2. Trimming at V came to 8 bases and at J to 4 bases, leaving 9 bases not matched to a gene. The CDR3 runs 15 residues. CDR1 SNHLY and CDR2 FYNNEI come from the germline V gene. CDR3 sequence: CASRYTGTSADTQYF. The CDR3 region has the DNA TGTGCCAGCCGATATACCGGGACTAGCGCAGATACGCAGTATTTT. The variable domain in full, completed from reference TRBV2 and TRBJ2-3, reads EPEVTQTPSHQVTQMGQEVILRCVPISNHLYFYWYRQILGQKVEFLVSFYNNEISEKSEIFDDQFSVERPDGSNFTLKIRSTKLEDSAMYFCASRYTGTSADTQYFGPGTRLTVL.

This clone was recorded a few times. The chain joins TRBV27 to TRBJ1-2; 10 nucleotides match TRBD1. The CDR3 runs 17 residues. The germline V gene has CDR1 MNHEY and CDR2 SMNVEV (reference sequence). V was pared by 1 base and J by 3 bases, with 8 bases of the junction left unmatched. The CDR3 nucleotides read TGTGCCAGCAGTTTATTTTCCGGGACAGGGGTCGACTATGGCTACACCTTC. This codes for CASSLFSGTGVDYGYTF.

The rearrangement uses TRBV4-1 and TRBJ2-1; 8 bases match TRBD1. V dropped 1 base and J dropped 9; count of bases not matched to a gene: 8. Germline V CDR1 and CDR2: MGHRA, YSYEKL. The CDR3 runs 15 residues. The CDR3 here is CASSQAGQGRGEQFF. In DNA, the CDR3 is TGCGCCAGCAGCCAAGCTGGACAGGGACGTGGTGAGCAGTTCTTC.